This TCR beta chain was identified during a study of low-dose radiotherapy and immunotherapy resistance in tumors. Overall study context: Each patient took aspirin at a dose of 300 mg by mouth once daily over the course of four cycles, with dosing beginning on cycle 1 day 1.

The time point denotes: before trial treatment. Donors were administered nivolumab, ipilimumab, aspirin and low-dose cyclophosphamide, together with low-dose radiotherapy. Many counts were recorded for this clonotype. TRAV- and TRBV-specific primers were used for first-strand cDNA, which covered alpha and beta chains. The authors amplified TCRs for 20 PCR cycles with a constant-region primer and a V-primer adapter. The mRNA that was isolated underwent amplification by in vitro transcription. TCRdb redid the calling of the reads with MiXCR, one entry per CDR3 protein. The sample has 45,000 to 75,000 distinct CDR3 sequences, approximately 25% seen once. CDR1 MDHEN and CDR2 SYDVKM come from the germline V gene. Trimming left V 3 bases short and J 0 bases short, with 11 bases between. The CDR3 covers 15 residues.

The sequenced sample was PBMCs, obtained before treatment. The receptor's source is a male donor with prostate cancer. J is TRBJ1-2 and V is TRBV28, with D hard to call. DNA of the CDR3: TGTGCCAGCAGTTTCTCTGAGGGCGCTAACTATGGCTACACCTTC. The encoded protein is CASSFSEGANYGYTF.